The subject of this entry is one TCR beta chain. Trimming took 6 bases from V and 1 from J; bases not matched to a gene: 10. CDR1 and CDR2 (germline): WSHSY, SAAADI. The CDR3 extends over 17 amino acids. The sample originates from a study of blood T cell repertoires in COVID-19. Across the whole study: Some COVID-19 samples were acute and others convalescent; all came from the United States, Italy and Spain.

Sequencing was performed with immunoSEQ multiplex PCR; in TCRdb, only in-frame clones are kept and a portion is missing. The table includes some 250,000 clones, roughly 90% detected once. This chain links TRBV10-2 with TRBJ2-2, with 8 bases lining up with TRBD1. The receptor was derived from a man aged 55 to 70 with acute or convalescent COVID-19. Sequencing was carried out using peripheral blood. CDR3 bases: TGCGCCAGCAGCCGGGACAGGACACTGGGGAACACCGGGGAGCTGTTTTTT. Protein product: CASSRDRTLGNTGELFF.